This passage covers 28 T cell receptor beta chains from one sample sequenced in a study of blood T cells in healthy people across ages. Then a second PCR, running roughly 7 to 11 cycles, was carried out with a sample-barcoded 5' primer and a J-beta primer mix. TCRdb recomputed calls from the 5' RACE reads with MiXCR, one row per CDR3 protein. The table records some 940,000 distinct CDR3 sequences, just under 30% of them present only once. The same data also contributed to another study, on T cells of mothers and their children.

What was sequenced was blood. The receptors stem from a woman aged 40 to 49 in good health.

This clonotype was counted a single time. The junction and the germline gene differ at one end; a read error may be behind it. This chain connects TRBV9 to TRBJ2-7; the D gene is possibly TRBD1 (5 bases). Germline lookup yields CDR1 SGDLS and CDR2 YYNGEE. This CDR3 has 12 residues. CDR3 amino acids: CTSSAQGYEQYF. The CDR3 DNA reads TGTACCAGCAGCGCCCAGGGCTACGAGCAGTACTTC.

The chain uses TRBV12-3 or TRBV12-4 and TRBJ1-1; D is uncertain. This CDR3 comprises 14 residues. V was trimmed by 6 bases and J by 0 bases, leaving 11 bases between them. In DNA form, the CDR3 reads TGTGCCAGCAGCCCCTCCCAAATGAACACTGAAGCTTTCTTT. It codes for CASSPSQMNTEAFF.

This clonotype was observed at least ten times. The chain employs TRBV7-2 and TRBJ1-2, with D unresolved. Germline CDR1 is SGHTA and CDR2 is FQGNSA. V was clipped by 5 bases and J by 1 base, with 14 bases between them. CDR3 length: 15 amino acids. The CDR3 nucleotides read TGTGCCAGCAGCAAGAGGTGGTCGGGTAACTATGGCTACACCTTC. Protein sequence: CASSKRWSGNYGYTF.

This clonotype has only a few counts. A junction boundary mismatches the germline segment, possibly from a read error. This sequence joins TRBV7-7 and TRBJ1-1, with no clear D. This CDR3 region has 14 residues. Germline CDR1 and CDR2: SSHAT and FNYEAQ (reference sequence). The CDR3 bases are TGTGCTAGCAGCTCCTTGACCGAGAACACTGAAGCTTTCTTT. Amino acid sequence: CASSSLTENTEAFF. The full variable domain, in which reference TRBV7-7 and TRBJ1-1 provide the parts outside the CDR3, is GAGVSQSPRYKVTKRGQDVTLRCDPISSHATLYWYQQALGQGPEFLTYFNYEAQPDKSGLPSDRFSAERPEGSISTLTIQRTEQRDSAMYRCASSSLTENTEAFFGQGTRLTVV.

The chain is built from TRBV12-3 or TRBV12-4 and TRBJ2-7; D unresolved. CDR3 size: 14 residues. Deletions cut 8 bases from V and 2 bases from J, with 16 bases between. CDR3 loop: CASGVTVNPYEQYF. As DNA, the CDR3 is TGTGCCAGCGGCGTAACGGTAAATCCCTACGAGCAGTACTTC.

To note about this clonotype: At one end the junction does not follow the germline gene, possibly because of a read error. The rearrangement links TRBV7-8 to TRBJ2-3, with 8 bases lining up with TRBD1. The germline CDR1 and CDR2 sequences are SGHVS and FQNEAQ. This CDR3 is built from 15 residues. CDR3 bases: TGTGCCAGCAGCCTCAGGGGGCTGAGCACAGATACGCAGGATTTT. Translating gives CASSLRGLSTDTQDF.

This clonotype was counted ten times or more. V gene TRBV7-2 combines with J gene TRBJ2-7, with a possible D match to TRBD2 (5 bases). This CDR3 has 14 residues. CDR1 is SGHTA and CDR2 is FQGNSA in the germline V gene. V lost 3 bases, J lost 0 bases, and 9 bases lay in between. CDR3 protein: CASSFVAGSYEQYF. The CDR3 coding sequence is TGTGCCAGCAGCTTTGTGGCGGGCTCCTACGAGCAGTACTTC.

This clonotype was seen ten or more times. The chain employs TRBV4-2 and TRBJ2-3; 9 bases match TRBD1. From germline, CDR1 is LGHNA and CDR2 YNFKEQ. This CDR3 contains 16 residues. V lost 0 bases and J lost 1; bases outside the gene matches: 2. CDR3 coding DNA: TGTGCCAGCAGCCAAGACGGGACAGGGCGCACAGATACGCAGTATTTT. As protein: CASSQDGTGRTDTQYF.

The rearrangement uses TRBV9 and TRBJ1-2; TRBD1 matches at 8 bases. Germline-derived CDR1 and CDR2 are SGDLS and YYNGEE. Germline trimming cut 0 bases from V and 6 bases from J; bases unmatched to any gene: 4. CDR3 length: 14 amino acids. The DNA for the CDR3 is TGTGCCAGCAGCGTAGGGGGACAGGCCAATGGCTACACCTTC. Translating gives CASSVGGQANGYTF. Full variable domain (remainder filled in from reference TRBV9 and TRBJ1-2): DSGVTQTPKHLITATGQRVTLRCSPRSGDLSVYWYQQSLDQGLQFLIQYYNGEERAKGNILERFSAQQFPDLHSELNLSSLELGDSALYFCASSVGGQANGYTFGSGTRLTVV.

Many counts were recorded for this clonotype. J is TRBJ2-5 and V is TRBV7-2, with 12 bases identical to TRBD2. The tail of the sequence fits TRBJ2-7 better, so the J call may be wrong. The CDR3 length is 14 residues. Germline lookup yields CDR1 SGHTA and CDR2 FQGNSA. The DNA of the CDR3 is TGTGCCAGCAGCCAAAAGACTAGCGGGGGCGAGCAGTACTTC. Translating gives CASSQKTSGGEQYF.

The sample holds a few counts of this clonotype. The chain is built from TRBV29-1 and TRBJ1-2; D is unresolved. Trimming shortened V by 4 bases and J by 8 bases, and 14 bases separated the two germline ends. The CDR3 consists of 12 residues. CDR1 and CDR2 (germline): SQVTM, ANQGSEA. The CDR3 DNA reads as TGCAGCGTTGGATCCCAGTGGCGGGGCTACACCTTC. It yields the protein CSVGSQWRGYTF.

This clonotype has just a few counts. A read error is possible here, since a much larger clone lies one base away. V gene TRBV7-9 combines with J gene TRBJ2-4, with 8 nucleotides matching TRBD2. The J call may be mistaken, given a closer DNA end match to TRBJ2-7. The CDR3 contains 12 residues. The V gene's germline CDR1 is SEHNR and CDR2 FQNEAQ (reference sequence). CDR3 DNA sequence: TGTGCTGCGGGGGGCCAAAGCTACGAGCAGTACTTC. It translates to CAAGGQSYEQYF.

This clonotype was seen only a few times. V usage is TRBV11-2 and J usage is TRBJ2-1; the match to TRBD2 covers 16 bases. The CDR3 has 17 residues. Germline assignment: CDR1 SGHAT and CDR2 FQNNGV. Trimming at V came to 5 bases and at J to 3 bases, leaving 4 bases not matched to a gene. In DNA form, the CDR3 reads TGTGCCAGCAGCCCGGGACTAGCGGGGGGGCACTACAATGAGCAGTTCTTC. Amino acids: CASSPGLAGGHYNEQFF.

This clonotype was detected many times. The CDR3 DNA reads as TGCGCCAGCAGCTTCCGGGGGGCCAGAGAGACCCAGTACTTC. Amino acids: CASSFRGARETQYF. The rearrangement uses TRBV5-1 and TRBJ2-5, with D tentatively TRBD2 (7 bases). CDR3 length: 14 residues. Looked up from germline, CDR1 is SGHRS and CDR2 is YFSETQ. Trimming stripped 2 bases from V and 4 bases from J, with 12 bases between.

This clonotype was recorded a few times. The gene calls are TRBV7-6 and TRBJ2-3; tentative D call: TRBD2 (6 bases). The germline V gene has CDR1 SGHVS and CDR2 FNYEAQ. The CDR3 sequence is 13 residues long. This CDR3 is CASSGFSTDTQYF. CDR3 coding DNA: TGTGCTAGTAGCGGATTTAGCACAGATACGCAGTATTTT.

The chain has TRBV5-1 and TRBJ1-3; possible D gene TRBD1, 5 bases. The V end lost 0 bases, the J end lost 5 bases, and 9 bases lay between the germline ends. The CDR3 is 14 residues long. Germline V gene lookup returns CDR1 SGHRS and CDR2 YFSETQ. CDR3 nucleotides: TGCGCCAGCAGCTTGGGAGAGGGGAGAAACACCATATATTTT. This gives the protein CASSLGEGRNTIYF.

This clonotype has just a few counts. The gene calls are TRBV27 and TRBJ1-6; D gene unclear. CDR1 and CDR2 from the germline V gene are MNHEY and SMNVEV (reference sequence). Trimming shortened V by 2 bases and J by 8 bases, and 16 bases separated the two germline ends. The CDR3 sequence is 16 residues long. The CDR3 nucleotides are TGTGCCAGCAGTTTACCCCGAGACCCGGCTTATTCACCCCTCCACTTT. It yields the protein CASSLPRDPAYSPLHF.

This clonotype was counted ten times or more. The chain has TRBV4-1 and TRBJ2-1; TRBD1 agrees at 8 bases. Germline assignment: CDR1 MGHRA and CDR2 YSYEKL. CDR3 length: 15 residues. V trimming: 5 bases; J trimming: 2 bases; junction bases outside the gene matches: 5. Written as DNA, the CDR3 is TGCGCCAGCAGCGCACAGACAGGGGCCTACAATGAGCAGTTCTTC. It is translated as CASSAQTGAYNEQFF.

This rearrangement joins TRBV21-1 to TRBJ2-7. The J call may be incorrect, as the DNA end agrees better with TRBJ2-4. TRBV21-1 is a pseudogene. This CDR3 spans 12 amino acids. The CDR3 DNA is TGTGCCAGCATCCACCTAGGGAACATTCAGTACTTC. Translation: CASIHLGNIQYF.

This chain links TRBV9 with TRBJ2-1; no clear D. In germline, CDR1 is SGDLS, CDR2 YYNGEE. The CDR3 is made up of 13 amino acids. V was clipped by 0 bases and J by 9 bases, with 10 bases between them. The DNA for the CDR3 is TGTGCCAGCAGCGTAGGCTCCTACTTTGAGCAGTTCTTC. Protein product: CASSVGSYFEQFF.

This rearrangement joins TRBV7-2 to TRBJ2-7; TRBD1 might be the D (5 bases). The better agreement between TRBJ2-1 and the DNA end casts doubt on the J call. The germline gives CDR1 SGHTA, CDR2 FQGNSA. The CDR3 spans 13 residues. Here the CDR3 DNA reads TGTGCCAGCAGCTCGGACATATCCTACGAGCAGTTCTTC. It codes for CASSSDISYEQFF.

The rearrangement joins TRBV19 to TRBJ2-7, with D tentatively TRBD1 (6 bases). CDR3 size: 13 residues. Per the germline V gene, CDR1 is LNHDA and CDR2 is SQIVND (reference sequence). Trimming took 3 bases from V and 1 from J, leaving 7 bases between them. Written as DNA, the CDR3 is TGTGCCAGTAGTATGACAGGATCCTACGAGCAGTACTTC. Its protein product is CASSMTGSYEQYF. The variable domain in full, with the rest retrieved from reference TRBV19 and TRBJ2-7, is DGGITQSPKYLFRKEGQNVTLSCEQNLNHDAMYWYRQDPGQGLRLIYYSQIVNDFQKGDIAEGYSVSREKKESFPLTVTSAQKNPTAFYLCASSMTGSYEQYFGPGTRLTVT.

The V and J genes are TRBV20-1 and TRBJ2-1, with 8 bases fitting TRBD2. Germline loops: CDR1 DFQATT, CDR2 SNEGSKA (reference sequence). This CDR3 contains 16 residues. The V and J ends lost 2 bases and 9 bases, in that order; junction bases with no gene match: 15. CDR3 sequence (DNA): TGCAGTGCTAGACCCCAAATTATAACGGGAGGGGGTGAGCAGTTCTTC. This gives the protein CSARPQIITGGGEQFF.

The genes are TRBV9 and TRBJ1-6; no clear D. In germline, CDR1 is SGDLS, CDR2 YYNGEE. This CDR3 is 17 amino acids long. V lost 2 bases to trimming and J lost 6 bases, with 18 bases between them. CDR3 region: CASSVDDGRLGNSPLHF. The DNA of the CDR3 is TGTGCCAGCAGCGTCGATGACGGTAGGCTCGGTAATTCACCCCTCCACTTT.

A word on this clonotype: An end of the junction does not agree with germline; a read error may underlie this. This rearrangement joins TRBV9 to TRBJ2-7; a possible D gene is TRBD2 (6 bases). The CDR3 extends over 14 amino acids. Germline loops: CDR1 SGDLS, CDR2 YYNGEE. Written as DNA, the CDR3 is TGTGCCGGCAGCGTAGGGGCGGGGAATTACGAGCAGTACTTC. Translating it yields CAGSVGAGNYEQYF.

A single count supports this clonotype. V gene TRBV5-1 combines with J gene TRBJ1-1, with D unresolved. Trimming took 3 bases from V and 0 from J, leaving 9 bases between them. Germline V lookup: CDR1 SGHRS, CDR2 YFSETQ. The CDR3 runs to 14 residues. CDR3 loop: CASSWADMNTEAFF. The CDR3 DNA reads TGCGCCAGCAGCTGGGCAGATATGAACACTGAAGCTTTCTTT.

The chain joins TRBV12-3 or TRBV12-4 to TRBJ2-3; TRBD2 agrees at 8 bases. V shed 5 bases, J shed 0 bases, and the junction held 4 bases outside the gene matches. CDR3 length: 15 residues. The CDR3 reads CASSQLAVSTDTQYF. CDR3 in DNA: TGTGCCAGCAGTCAACTAGCGGTGAGCACAGATACGCAGTATTTT.

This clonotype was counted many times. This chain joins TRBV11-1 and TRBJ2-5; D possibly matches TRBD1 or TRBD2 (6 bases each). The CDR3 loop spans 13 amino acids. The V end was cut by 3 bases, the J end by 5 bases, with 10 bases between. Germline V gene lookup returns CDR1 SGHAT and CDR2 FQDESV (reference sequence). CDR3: CASSFPGAETQYF. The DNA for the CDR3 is TGTGCCAGCAGCTTTCCGGGGGCCGAGACCCAGTACTTC.